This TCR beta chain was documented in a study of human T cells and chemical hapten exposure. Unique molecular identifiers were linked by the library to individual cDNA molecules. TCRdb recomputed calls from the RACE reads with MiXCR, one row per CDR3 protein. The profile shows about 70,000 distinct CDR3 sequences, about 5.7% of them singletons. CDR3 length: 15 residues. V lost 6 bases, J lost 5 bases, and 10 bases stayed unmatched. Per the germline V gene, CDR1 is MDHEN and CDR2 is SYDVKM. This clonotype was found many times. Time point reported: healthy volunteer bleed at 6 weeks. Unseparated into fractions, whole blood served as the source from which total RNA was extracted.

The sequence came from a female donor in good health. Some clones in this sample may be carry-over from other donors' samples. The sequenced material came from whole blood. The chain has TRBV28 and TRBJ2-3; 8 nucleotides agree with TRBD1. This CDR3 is CASSTGQGRGDTQYF. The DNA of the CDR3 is TGTGCCAGCAGCACCGGACAGGGCCGGGGAGATACGCAGTATTTT. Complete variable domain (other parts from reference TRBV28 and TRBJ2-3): DVKVTQSSRYLVKRTGEKVFLECVQDMDHENMFWYRQDPGLGLRLIYFSYDVKMKEKGDIPEGYSVSREKKERFSLILESASTNQTSMYLCASSTGQGRGDTQYFGPGTRLTVL.